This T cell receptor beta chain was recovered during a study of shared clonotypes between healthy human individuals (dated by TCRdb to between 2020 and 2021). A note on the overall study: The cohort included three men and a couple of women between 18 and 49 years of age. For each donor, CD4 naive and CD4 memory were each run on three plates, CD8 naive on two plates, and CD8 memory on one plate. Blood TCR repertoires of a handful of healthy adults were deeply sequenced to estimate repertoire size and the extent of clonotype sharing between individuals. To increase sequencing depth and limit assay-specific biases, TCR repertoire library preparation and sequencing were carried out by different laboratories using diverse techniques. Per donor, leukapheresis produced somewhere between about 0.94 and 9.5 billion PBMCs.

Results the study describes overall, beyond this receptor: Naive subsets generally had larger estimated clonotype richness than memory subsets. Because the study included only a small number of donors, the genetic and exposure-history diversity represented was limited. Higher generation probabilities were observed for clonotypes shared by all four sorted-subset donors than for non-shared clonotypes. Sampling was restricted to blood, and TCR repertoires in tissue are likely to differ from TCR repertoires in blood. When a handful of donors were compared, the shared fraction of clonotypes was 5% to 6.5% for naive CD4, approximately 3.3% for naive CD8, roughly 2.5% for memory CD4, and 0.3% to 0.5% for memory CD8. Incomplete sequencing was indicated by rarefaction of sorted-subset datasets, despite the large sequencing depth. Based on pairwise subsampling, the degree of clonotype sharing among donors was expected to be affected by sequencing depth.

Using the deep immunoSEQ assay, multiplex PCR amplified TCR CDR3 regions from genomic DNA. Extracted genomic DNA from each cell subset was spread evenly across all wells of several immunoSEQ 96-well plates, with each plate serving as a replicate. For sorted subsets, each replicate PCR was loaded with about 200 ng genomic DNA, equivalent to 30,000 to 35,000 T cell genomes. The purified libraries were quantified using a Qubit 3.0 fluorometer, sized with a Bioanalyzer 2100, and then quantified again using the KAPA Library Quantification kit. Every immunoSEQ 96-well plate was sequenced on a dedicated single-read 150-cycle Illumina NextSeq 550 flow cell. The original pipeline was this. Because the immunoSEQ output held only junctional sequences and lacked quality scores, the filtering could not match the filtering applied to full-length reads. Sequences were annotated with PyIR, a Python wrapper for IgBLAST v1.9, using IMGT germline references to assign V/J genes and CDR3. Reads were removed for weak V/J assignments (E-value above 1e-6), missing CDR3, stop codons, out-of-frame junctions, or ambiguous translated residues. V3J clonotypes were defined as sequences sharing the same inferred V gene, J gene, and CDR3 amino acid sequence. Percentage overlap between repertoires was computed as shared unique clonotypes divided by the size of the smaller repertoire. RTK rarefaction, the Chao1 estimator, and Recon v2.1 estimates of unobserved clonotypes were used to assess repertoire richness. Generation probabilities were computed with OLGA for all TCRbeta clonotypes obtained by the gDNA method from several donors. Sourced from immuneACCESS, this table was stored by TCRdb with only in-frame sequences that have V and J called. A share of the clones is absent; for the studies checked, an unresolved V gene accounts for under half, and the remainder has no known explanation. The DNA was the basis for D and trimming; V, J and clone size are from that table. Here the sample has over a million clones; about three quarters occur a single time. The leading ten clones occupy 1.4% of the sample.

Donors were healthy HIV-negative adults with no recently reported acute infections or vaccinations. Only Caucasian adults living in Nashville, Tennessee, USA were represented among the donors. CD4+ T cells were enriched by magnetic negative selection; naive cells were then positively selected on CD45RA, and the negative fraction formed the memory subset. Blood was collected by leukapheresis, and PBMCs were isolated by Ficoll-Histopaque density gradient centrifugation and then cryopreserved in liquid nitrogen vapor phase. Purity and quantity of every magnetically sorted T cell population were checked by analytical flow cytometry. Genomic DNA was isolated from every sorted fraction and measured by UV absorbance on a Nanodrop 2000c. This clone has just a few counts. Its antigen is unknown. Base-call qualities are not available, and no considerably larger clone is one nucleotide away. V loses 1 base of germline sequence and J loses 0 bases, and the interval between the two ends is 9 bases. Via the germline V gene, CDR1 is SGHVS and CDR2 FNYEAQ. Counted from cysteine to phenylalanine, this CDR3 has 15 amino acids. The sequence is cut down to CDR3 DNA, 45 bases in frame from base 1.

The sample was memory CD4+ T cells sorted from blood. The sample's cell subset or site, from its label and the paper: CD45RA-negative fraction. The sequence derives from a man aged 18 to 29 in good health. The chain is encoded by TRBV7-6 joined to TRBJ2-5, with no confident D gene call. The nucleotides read TGTGCCAGCAGCTTAGTCGGTCTGTACCAAGAGACCCAGTACTTC. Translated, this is CASSLVGLYQETQYF.